These T cell receptor beta chains were read from a single sample in a study of identical twins. TCRdb itself ran the 5' RACE reads through MiXCR, one entry per CDR3 protein. The table lists over 550,000 distinct CDR3 sequences, roughly 6.6% of them singletons. This sample also belongs to another study, concerning yellow fever vaccine responses in identical twins.

The specimen was PBMCs. The receptor set was obtained from a woman aged 18 to 35 in good health. The CDR3 runs from the conserved cysteine through the conserved F or W. The order of the fields is J gene, clone size, D gene, V gene, CDR3 protein, CDR3 DNA. The D gene is left open where the match is weak. Not all rows give a size; the values are once, few, many and, for expanded clones, a class.

j_call: TRBJ2-7; clone_size: .; d_call: TRBD2; v_call: TRBV5-1; cdr3_aa: CASSRGLEVSYEQYF; cdr3_nt: TGCGCCAGCAGCCGGGGACTAGAGGTCTCCTACGAGCAGTACTTC
j_call: TRBJ2-1; clone_size: many; d_call: TRBD2; v_call: TRBV5-1; cdr3_aa: CASSRGTSGGFYNEQFF; cdr3_nt: TGCGCCAGCAGCCGAGGGACTAGCGGGGGGTTCTACAATGAGCAGTTCTTC
j_call: TRBJ1-4; clone_size: many; d_call: TRBD1; v_call: TRBV5-1; cdr3_aa: CASRRDRINEKLFF; cdr3_nt: TGCGCCAGCAGACGGGACAGGATTAATGAAAAACTGTTTTTT
j_call: TRBJ2-7; clone_size: .; d_call: .; v_call: TRBV12-3/TRBV12-4; cdr3_aa: CASSLVGEYEQYF; cdr3_nt: TGTGCCAGCAGTTTAGTAGGAGAATACGAGCAGTACTTC
j_call: TRBJ2-1; clone_size: .; d_call: .; v_call: TRBV3-1; cdr3_aa: CASSQEGRHFNEQFF; cdr3_nt: TGTGCCAGCAGCCAAGAGGGCAGGCACTTCAATGAGCAGTTCTTC
j_call: TRBJ2-3; clone_size: many; d_call: .; v_call: TRBV9; cdr3_aa: CASRGLTPEDTQYF; cdr3_nt: TGTGCCAGCAGAGGACTAACTCCGGAAGATACGCAGTATTTT
j_call: TRBJ2-1; clone_size: many; d_call: .; v_call: TRBV21-1; cdr3_aa: CATVPTKTGDYHGPEQFF; cdr3_nt: TGTGCCACCGTGCCCACGAAGACAGGGGACTATCACGGGCCTGAGCAGTTCTTC
j_call: TRBJ2-3; clone_size: many; d_call: TRBD2; v_call: TRBV6-1; cdr3_aa: CASSLTSGGTAQYF; cdr3_nt: TGTGCCAGCAGCCTAACTAGCGGGGGGACTGCGCAGTATTTT
j_call: TRBJ2-7; clone_size: .; d_call: .; v_call: TRBV3-1; cdr3_aa: CASSTRGFPYEQYF; cdr3_nt: TGTGCCAGCAGCACCAGGGGATTCCCCTACGAGCAGTACTTC
j_call: TRBJ2-3; clone_size: few; d_call: TRBD2; v_call: TRBV7-8; cdr3_aa: CASSPKRDTDTQYF; cdr3_nt: TGTGCCAGCAGCCCCAAGCGGGACACAGATACGCAGTATTTT
j_call: TRBJ2-1; clone_size: once; d_call: TRBD2; v_call: TRBV10-3; cdr3_aa: CAISETTAGDEQFF; cdr3_nt: TGTGCCATCAGTGAGACGACGGCGGGGGATGAGCAGTTCTTC
j_call: TRBJ2-5; clone_size: many; d_call: .; v_call: TRBV7-2; cdr3_aa: CASSFYGFQETQYF; cdr3_nt: TGTGCCAGCAGCTTTTACGGATTCCAAGAGACCCAGTACTTC
j_call: TRBJ2-5; clone_size: many; d_call: .; v_call: TRBV5-1; cdr3_aa: CASSLASETQYF; cdr3_nt: TGCGCCAGCAGCTTGGCCTCAGAGACCCAGTACTTC